Sequencing of this T cell receptor beta chain was carried out in a study of cytomegalovirus exposure and HLA in healthy donors. Study in general: Among fewer than 500 genotyped donors, around 80% fell in the Caucasian-associated ancestry cluster. Study-wide points: Donors belonging to an Asian-associated ancestry cluster reportedly showed fewer N-insertions in productive TCRs than the 666-donor mean, according to what a later analysis found. An apparent linkage of common viral pathogens to several of the most significant clusters emerged in a later analysis.

This clone was recorded a few times. As yet, its antigen is unknown. These donors counted as nominally healthy when sampled, but unrecorded immune exposures were likely. The germline V gene has CDR1 SGHRS and CDR2 YFSETQ. This CDR3 is 14 amino acids long. The V and J ends lost 5 bases and 5 bases respectively, with 13 bases between them. PCR used 60 Vbeta primers and 13 Jbeta primers. Assay: immunoSEQ multiplex PCR; the TCRdb copy retains only in-frame clones and omits some. The sample yields about 98,000 clones, 65% to 80% seen once. This clonotype was sampled from a human donor in good health. This chain joins TRBV5-1 and TRBJ2-2; TRBD2 might be the D (5 bases). What was sequenced was PBMCs. The DNA for the CDR3 is TGCGCCAGCAGTCAGGAGGTTCCGACCGGGGAGCTGTTTTTT. Protein sequence: CASSQEVPTGELFF.